These 32 T cell receptor beta chains originate from one sample sequenced in a study of siplizumab effects on memory and regulatory T cells. The table came from immunoSEQ multiplex PCR; TCRdb's copy has only in-frame clones and leaves some out. Found here are 87,000 or so clones, about 87% of them singletons; the top ten hold approximately 15%. The sequenced material came from CD4+ T cells sorted from blood. The origin of the receptors is a human donor in good health.

CDR3 nucleotides: TGTGCCAGCAGCCAAGATAAGACTAGCGGATCTAGCACAGATACGCAGTATTTT. Residues: CASSQDKTSGSSTDTQYF. This chain uses TRBV4-2 with TRBJ2-3, with 9 bases aligning to TRBD2. The germline gives CDR1 LGHNA, CDR2 YNFKEQ. The CDR3 runs to 18 residues. Unmatched junction bases numbered 7, after V lost 0 bases and J lost 0 bases.

This chain links TRBV4-3 with TRBJ2-2; D gene uncertain. V lost 1 base and J 0 bases, leaving 12 bases between the germline ends. The CDR3 length is 17 residues. The V gene's germline CDR1 is LGHNA and CDR2 YSLEER. The CDR3 is CASSQAPGSANTGELFF. The CDR3 DNA is TGCGCCAGCAGCCAAGCTCCAGGATCGGCGAACACCGGGGAGCTGTTTTTT.

The rearrangement links TRBV5-8 to TRBJ1-4, with D maybe TRBD1 (5 bases). The CDR3 loop spans 13 amino acids. Germline V CDR1 and CDR2: SGHTS, YDEGEE. Deletions cut 3 bases from V and 8 bases from J, with 11 bases between. As DNA, the CDR3 is TGTGCCAGCAGCTCAGGGATCGGGGAAAAACTGTTTTTT. Translation gives CASSSGIGEKLFF.

V and J are TRBV27 and TRBJ1-5, with D unresolved. The V end lost 6 bases, the J end lost 0 bases, and 9 bases lay between the germline ends. This CDR3 contains 14 residues. CDR1 and CDR2 (germline): MNHEY, SMNVEV (reference sequence). As DNA, the CDR3 is TGTGCCAGCAGGGGTTTAGGTAGCAATCAGCCCCAGCATTTT. This sequence encodes CASRGLGSNQPQHF.

The V and J genes are TRBV11-3 and TRBJ2-1, with TRBD1 matching over 9 bases. V lost 5 bases, J lost 5 bases, and 7 bases stayed unmatched. This CDR3 comprises 15 residues. CDR1 and CDR2 from the germline V gene are SGHNT and YENEEA. This CDR3 is CASSPLGQGHNEQFF. CDR3 DNA sequence: TGTGCCAGCAGCCCCCTGGGACAGGGACACAATGAGCAGTTCTTC.

The chain uses TRBV18 and TRBJ1-2; maybe TRBD1 (6 bases). V lost 1 base and J 5 bases, leaving 11 bases between the germline ends. The germline gives CDR1 KGHSH, CDR2 LQKENI. The CDR3 is 14 amino acids. CDR3 sequence reads: CASSPRPGDYGYTF. CDR3 coding DNA: TGTGCCAGCTCACCACGTCCAGGGGATTATGGCTACACCTTC. Using reference TRBV18 and TRBJ1-2 for the parts outside the CDR3, the full variable domain is NAGVMQNPRHLVRRRGQEARLRCSPMKGHSHVYWYRQLPEEGLKFMVYLQKENIIDESGMPKERFSAEFPKEGPSILRIQQVVRGDSAAYFCASSPRPGDYGYTFGSGTRLTVV.

The chain has TRBV7-8 and TRBJ2-3, with D perhaps TRBD1 or TRBD2 (5 bases each). The germline V and J ends were trimmed by 5 bases and 7 bases, with 22 bases remaining between them. Germline CDR1 SGHVS, CDR2 FQNEAQ. The CDR3 has 16 residues. CDR3 residues: CASSPTQLGTPNTQYF. The CDR3 DNA sequence: TGTGCCAGCAGCCCAACGCAACTAGGGACGCCCAATACGCAGTATTTT.

The chain links TRBV30 to TRBJ1-2; possible D gene TRBD1, 5 bases. Trimming removed 8 bases from V and 2 bases from J, with 12 bases in between. CDR3 length: 12 residues. Germline V gene data show CDR1 as GTSNPN and CDR2 as SVGIG (reference sequence). The CDR3 DNA sequence: TGTGCCGGAGGGGACTGGAACTATGGCTACACCTTC. Translating it yields CAGGDWNYGYTF.

This chain uses TRBV5-1 with TRBJ1-4; no firm D call. V was clipped by 10 bases and J by 0 bases, with 10 bases between them. CDR1 is SGHRS and CDR2 is YFSETQ in the germline V gene. This CDR3 contains 13 residues. The CDR3 reads CALGIATNEKLFF. Here the CDR3 DNA reads TGCGCCCTGGGGATAGCAACTAATGAAAAACTGTTTTTT. Full variable domain (remainder filled in from reference TRBV5-1 and TRBJ1-4): KAGVTQTPRYLIKTRGQQVTLSCSPISGHRSVSWYQQTPGQGLQFLFEYFSETQRNKGNFPGRFSGRQFSNSRSEMNVSTLELGDSALYLCALGIATNEKLFFGSGTQLSVL.

This rearrangement joins TRBV6-5 to TRBJ1-1; a weak D match, TRBD1 (5 bases). Trimming cost V 2 bases and J 3 bases, with 7 bases left between them. The germline gives CDR1 MNHEY, CDR2 SVGAGI. The CDR3 contains 13 residues. The CDR3 protein is CASSYTGDTEAFF. The DNA for the CDR3 is TGTGCCAGCAGTTACACAGGAGACACTGAAGCTTTCTTT.

This clone was counted a few times. The gene calls are TRBV14 and TRBJ2-7; D is unclear. Germline assignment: CDR1 SGHDN and CDR2 FVKESK. The CDR3 runs to 15 residues. V was shortened by 4 bases and J by 3 bases, with 16 bases between the two germline ends. Written as DNA, the CDR3 is TGTGCCAGCAGCCCATTGAGACTTTCAAGCTACGAGCAGTACTTC. It yields the protein CASSPLRLSSYEQYF.

The chain carries TRBV28 and TRBJ1-5, with D maybe TRBD1 (5 bases). The CDR3 extends over 15 amino acids. Deletions cut 2 bases from V and 7 bases from J, with 15 bases between. Per germline, CDR1 MDHEN and CDR2 SYDVKM. The CDR3 DNA follows: TGTGCCAGCAGTTTAAGGCGGCAGGGTTGGCAGCCCCAGCATTTT. Its translation: CASSLRRQGWQPQHF.

This rearrangement joins TRBV6-1 to TRBJ1-4, with D possibly TRBD1 on 5 matching bases. The CDR3 spans 13 residues. CDR1 is MNHNS and CDR2 is SASEGT in the germline V gene. Trimming stripped 3 bases from V and 3 bases from J, with 5 bases between. As DNA, the CDR3 is TGTGCCAGCAGTGAGGGACCTAATGAAAAACTGTTTTTT. Translation: CASSEGPNEKLFF.

The chain has TRBV5-1 and TRBJ1-2; D may be TRBD1 (6 bases). Germline CDR1 reads SGHRS; CDR2 reads YFSETQ. This CDR3 contains 15 residues. Trimming stripped 0 bases from V and 7 bases from J, with 16 bases between. The CDR3 region is CASSLEGGRGPGYTF. DNA for the CDR3: TGCGCCAGCAGCTTGGAAGGAGGGCGGGGGCCTGGCTACACCTTC.

The rearrangement uses TRBV6-6 and TRBJ1-3; 7 positions agree with TRBD1. Germline V gives CDR1 MNHNY, CDR2 SVGAGI (reference sequence). V lost 6 bases, J lost 4 bases, and 6 bases stayed unmatched. This CDR3 has 14 amino acids. CDR3: CASRNRGGGNTIYF. Here the CDR3 DNA reads TGTGCCAGCAGAAACAGGGGAGGAGGAAACACCATATATTTT.

This sequence joins TRBV6-6 and TRBJ2-5; D could derive from TRBD1 or TRBD2 (6 bases each). This CDR3 region has 14 residues. V shed 6 bases and J shed 6 bases, with 17 bases lying between them. Germline-derived CDR1 and CDR2 are MNHNY and SVGAGI (reference sequence). In DNA form, the CDR3 reads TGTGCCAGCAGCCAAGCGGAGGGGGTGAAGACCCAGTACTTC. It specifies CASSQAEGVKTQYF.

The chain has TRBV30 and TRBJ2-1; D is possibly TRBD1 (6 bases). Germline assignment: CDR1 GTSNPN and CDR2 SVGIG (reference sequence). V lost 7 bases and J 0 bases, leaving 10 bases between the germline ends. The CDR3 consists of 13 residues. The DNA for the CDR3 is TGTGCCTCCCGGGACAACTCCTACAATGAGCAGTTCTTC. Translating it yields CASRDNSYNEQFF. The variable domain in full, completed from reference TRBV30 and TRBJ2-1, reads SQTIHQWPATLVQPVGSPLSLECTVEGTSNPNLYWYRQAAGRGLQLLFYSVGIGQISSEVPQNLSASRPQDRQFILSSKKLLLSDSGFYLCASRDNSYNEQFFGPGTRLTVL.

The chain uses TRBV6-1 and TRBJ2-2; D is uncertain. CDR1 and CDR2 (germline): MNHNS, SASEGT. This CDR3 is built from 14 residues. V was pared by 2 bases and J by 6 bases, with 10 bases between. The CDR3 DNA reads TGTGCCAGCAGTGAACTCTCTAGGCCCGGGGAGCTGTTTTTT. Its translation is CASSELSRPGELFF.

The DNA of the CDR3 is TGTGCCAGCAGTACGCGGACAGGGAATTATGAGCAGTTCTTC. Translated, it gives CASSTRTGNYEQFF. The chain joins TRBV27 to TRBJ2-1; the match to TRBD1 covers 8 bases. The V gene's germline CDR1 is MNHEY and CDR2 SMNVEV (reference sequence). The CDR3 contains 14 residues. Unmatched junction bases numbered 8, after V lost 5 bases and J lost 8 bases.

Only one count was recorded for this clone. This chain connects TRBV13 to TRBJ2-4; no definite D call. CDR1 PRHDT and CDR2 FYEKMQ come from the germline V gene (reference sequence). This CDR3 is 14 amino acids long. Trimming left V 2 bases short and J 0 bases short, with 5 bases between. This CDR3 is CASSLPLAKNIQYF. For the CDR3, the DNA is TGTGCCAGCAGCTTACCATTAGCCAAAAACATTCAGTACTTC.

This sequence joins TRBV7-9 and TRBJ1-3, with D tentatively TRBD1 (6 bases). The germline V gene has CDR1 SEHNR and CDR2 FQNEAQ (reference sequence). This CDR3 contains 15 residues. The V and J ends lost 4 bases and 2 bases respectively, with 12 bases between them. CDR3 coding DNA: TGTGCCAGCAGCTCCAACAGGGACACTGGAAACACCATATATTTT. It codes for CASSSNRDTGNTIYF.

The chain links TRBV19 to TRBJ2-3, with 8 nucleotides matching TRBD2. CDR3 size: 15 residues. Germline CDR1 LNHDA, CDR2 SQIVND (reference sequence). Trimming at V came to 6 bases and at J to 3 bases, leaving 8 bases not matched to a gene. The CDR3 DNA reads TGTGCCAGTAGGACGGGAGGGCCTTGGACAGATACGCAGTATTTT. Its protein is CASRTGGPWTDTQYF.

The rearrangement joins TRBV27 to TRBJ1-1; D gene uncertain. The germline CDR1 and CDR2 sequences are MNHEY and SMNVEV (reference sequence). V lost 3 bases and J lost 5, with 10 bases in between. CDR3 length equals 13 residues. The CDR3 loop is CASSLIERTEAFF. As DNA, the CDR3 is TGTGCCAGCAGTTTGATTGAGCGAACTGAAGCTTTCTTT.

This clone was seen more than once but under ten times. V gene TRBV18 combines with J gene TRBJ2-5; the D gene is possibly TRBD2 (5 bases). The germline V gene has CDR1 KGHSH and CDR2 LQKENI. Trimming removed 2 bases from V and 2 bases from J, with 15 bases in between. The CDR3 is 16 residues long. The CDR3 protein is CASSPVLANEQETQYF. The CDR3 DNA reads as TGTGCCAGCTCACCAGTCTTAGCGAATGAACAAGAGACCCAGTACTTC. The variable domain in full, completed from reference TRBV18 and TRBJ2-5, reads NAGVMQNPRHLVRRRGQEARLRCSPMKGHSHVYWYRQLPEEGLKFMVYLQKENIIDESGMPKERFSAEFPKEGPSILRIQQVVRGDSAAYFCASSPVLANEQETQYFGPGTRLLVL.

The V call is TRBV10-3, the J call TRBJ2-2, with 13 positions matching TRBD2. Germline trimming cut 2 bases from V and 6 bases from J; bases unmatched to any gene: 6. From germline, CDR1 is ENHRY and CDR2 SYGVKD. CDR3 length equals 17 residues. CDR3 in amino acids: CAISEPTSGRAAGELFF. The CDR3 DNA follows: TGTGCCATCAGTGAGCCAACTAGCGGGAGGGCCGCCGGGGAGCTGTTTTTT.

The genes are TRBV7-6 and TRBJ1-2; D ambiguous. CDR1 SGHVS and CDR2 FNYEAQ come from the germline V gene. V was pared by 3 bases and J by 0 bases, with 11 bases between. The CDR3 sequence is 15 residues long. The CDR3 region has the DNA TGTGCCAGCAGCTTTGGTGTAGGAGCTAACTATGGCTACACCTTC. The encoded protein is CASSFGVGANYGYTF.

The V and J genes are TRBV30 and TRBJ2-5, with 11 nucleotides matching TRBD1. Trimming cost V 4 bases and J 2 bases; bases outside gene matches: 9. CDR3 size: 16 residues. The germline V gene encodes CDR1 GTSNPN and CDR2 SVGIG (reference sequence). For the CDR3, the DNA is TGTGCCTGGACCTCCGGGACAGGGGGGACTCAAGAGACCCAGTACTTC. Its translation is CAWTSGTGGTQETQYF.

This rearrangement joins TRBV9 to TRBJ2-7, with D possibly being TRBD1 (6 bases). The CDR3 runs 13 residues. Trimming shortened V by 8 bases and J by 0 bases, and 12 bases separated the two germline ends. CDR1 and CDR2 (germline): SGDLS, YYNGEE. For the CDR3, the DNA is TGTGCCAGTAGCAAGGGGGTCTCCTACGAGCAGTACTTC. Translated, it gives CASSKGVSYEQYF.

The chain recombines TRBV27 with TRBJ2-3; 7 bases line up with TRBD2. The CDR3 runs to 15 residues. In germline, CDR1 is MNHEY, CDR2 SMNVEV (reference sequence). The V and J ends lost 5 bases and 0 bases, in that order; junction bases with no gene match: 5. This CDR3 reads CASSARDYSTDTQYF. The CDR3 DNA is TGTGCCAGCAGTGCAAGGGACTATAGCACAGATACGCAGTATTTT.

This chain joins TRBV6-1 and TRBJ2-1, with D perhaps TRBD1 (6 bases). The CDR3 length is 16 residues. The germline gives CDR1 MNHNS, CDR2 SASEGT. The ends were cut back, 3 bases at V and 6 bases at J, with 18 bases in the middle. CDR3 loop: CASSDAWGHRGNEQFF. The CDR3 nucleotides are TGTGCCAGCAGTGATGCGTGGGGGCATCGGGGCAATGAGCAGTTCTTC.

CDR3 residues: CASSQPAGTANTEAFF. For the CDR3, the DNA is TGTGCCAGCAGCCAACCCGCCGGGACTGCGAACACTGAAGCTTTCTTT. This sequence joins TRBV28 and TRBJ1-1; the D gene is possibly TRBD1 (5 bases). The V end was cut by 6 bases, the J end by 1 base, with 18 bases between. In germline, CDR1 is MDHEN, CDR2 SYDVKM. CDR3 size: 16 residues.

This rearrangement joins TRBV2 to TRBJ2-3; D is tentatively TRBD1 or TRBD2 (5 bases each). Trimming shortened V by 8 bases and J by 1 base, and 19 bases separated the two germline ends. Germline loops: CDR1 SNHLY, CDR2 FYNNEI. The CDR3 spans 16 residues. The CDR3 nucleotides read TGTGCCAGCTCCTGGGGGAGCACCTCCCGCACAGATACGCAGTATTTT. It codes for CASSWGSTSRTDTQYF.